The 28 T cell receptor beta chains given below trace back to one sample, sequenced in a study of T cell responses to AZD1222 COVID-19 vaccine. Assay: immunoSEQ multiplex PCR; the TCRdb copy retains only in-frame clones and omits some. The data show approximately 76,000 clones, 82% seen once. Sequenced material: peripheral blood, taken on day 0 of AZD1222 vaccination. The receptors derive from an adult in good health.

The chain carries TRBV12-3 or TRBV12-4 and TRBJ1-1; perhaps TRBD1 as D (6 bases). The CDR3 sequence is 13 residues long. Trimming left V 7 bases short and J 8 bases short, with 17 bases between. For the CDR3, the DNA is TGTGCCAGCACCCCCTTGGGACACCGGGAAGCTTTCTTT. Its translation is CASTPLGHREAFF.

In its sample, this clone ranks as medium-sized (0.01 to 0.1%). The chain links TRBV2 to TRBJ2-7; no clear D. V shed 4 bases and J shed 0 bases, with 10 bases lying between them. CDR3 size: 14 residues. The V gene's germline CDR1 is SNHLY and CDR2 FYNNEI. The CDR3 DNA sequence: TGTGCCAGCAGTGGCCCCTCTAGCTCCTACGAGCAGTACTTC. It translates to CASSGPSSSYEQYF.

The J gene is TRBJ2-1, the V gene TRBV6-2 or TRBV6-3, with 7 positions matching TRBD2. Germline V gene sequence: CDR1 MNHEY, CDR2 SVGEGT. With 6 bases clipped from V and 2 bases from J, the junction kept 7 bases outside the gene matches. The CDR3 extends over 15 amino acids. The CDR3 nucleotides read TGTGCCAGCAGCCTCCGGGACTATACCTACAATGAGCAGTTCTTC. It translates to CASSLRDYTYNEQFF.

J is TRBJ1-2 and V is TRBV30, with D uncertain. CDR3 length: 11 amino acids. Germline values: CDR1 GTSNPN, CDR2 SVGIG (reference sequence). V lost 5 bases to trimming and J lost 4 bases, with 8 bases between them. In DNA form, the CDR3 reads TGTGCCTGGGGCGAAGTCTATGGCTACACCTTC. Translation gives CAWGEVYGYTF.

The V gene is TRBV19, the J gene TRBJ1-5, with unresolved D. The length of the CDR3 is 19 residues. Trimming stripped 1 base from V and 0 bases from J, with 19 bases between. From germline, CDR1 is LNHDA and CDR2 SQIVND (reference sequence). This chain's CDR3 is CASSIGPQRVQNSNQPQHF. The DNA for the CDR3 is TGTGCCAGTAGTATAGGTCCCCAAAGGGTCCAAAATAGCAATCAGCCCCAGCATTTT.

The CDR3 loop is CASSVAGGGLMDNEQFF. In nucleotides, the CDR3 is TGTGCCAGCAGCGTAGCGGGGGGGGGCCTTATGGACAATGAGCAGTTCTTC. V and J are TRBV9 and TRBJ2-1; 8 nucleotides agree with TRBD2. There are 17 residues in the CDR3. J was trimmed by 5 bases and V by 0 bases; bases with no gene match: 10. Germline loops: CDR1 SGDLS, CDR2 YYNGEE.

The genes are TRBV3-1 (or the pseudogene TRBV3-2) and TRBJ1-5, with a weak D call TRBD1 (5 bases). Trimming removed 3 bases from V and 2 bases from J, with 8 bases in between. This CDR3 region has 14 residues. Germline V gene data show CDR1 as LGHDT and CDR2 as YNNKEL (reference sequence). For the CDR3, the DNA is TGTGCCAGCAGCCATTGGGGGGGCAATCAGCCCCAGCATTTT. Translated: CASSHWGGNQPQHF.

This chain connects TRBV5-1 to TRBJ2-3; D perhaps matches TRBD1 (6 bases). V was shortened by 1 base and J by 6 bases, with 15 bases between the two germline ends. This CDR3 is 15 amino acids long. Germline V gene lookup returns CDR1 SGHRS and CDR2 YFSETQ. CDR3 nucleotides: TGCGCCAGCAGCTTGAGGGGGACCTCTTCGGATACGCAGTATTTT. Translation gives CASSLRGTSSDTQYF.

The table lists this clone with a count of one. V and J are TRBV3-1 (or the pseudogene TRBV3-2) and TRBJ1-1; tentatively, D is TRBD1 (5 bases). CDR1 is LGHDT and CDR2 is YNNKEL in the germline V gene (reference sequence). The CDR3 extends over 12 amino acids. Deletions cut 2 bases from V and 10 bases from J, with 11 bases between. In DNA form, the CDR3 reads TGTGCCAGCAGCCAATTGGGGGGAGCAGCTTTCTTT. Translation gives CASSQLGGAAFF.

The CDR3 nucleotides read TGCGCCAGCAGCCAAGAAAATTGGCCCTCCCCTTCCCTCCACTTT. Translation: CASSQENWPSPSLHF. This chain uses TRBV4-1 with TRBJ1-6; no reliable D call. Trimming pared 0 bases from V and 14 bases from J, leaving 17 bases between. In germline, CDR1 is MGHRA, CDR2 YSYEKL. The CDR3 is 15 residues long.

This clone was observed once. The chain couples TRBV19 to TRBJ1-5, with 9 bases identical to TRBD1. The CDR3 runs to 16 residues. V gave up 5 bases and J gave up 7 bases; unmatched junction bases: 12. Germline loops: CDR1 LNHDA, CDR2 SQIVND (reference sequence). CDR3 sequence (DNA): TGTGCCAGTAGTGTGTCACCGGGACAGGGCACCCAGCCCCAGCATTTT. The encoded protein is CASSVSPGQGTQPQHF.

The rearrangement links TRBV28 to TRBJ1-1; the D is unclear. Deletions cut 6 bases from V and 10 bases from J, with 9 bases between. Per germline, CDR1 MDHEN and CDR2 SYDVKM. The CDR3 contains 10 residues. The CDR3 DNA reads as TGTGCCAGCAGCGACTCGGTAGCTTTCTTT. This encodes CASSDSVAFF.

This clone occurred a few times. The V gene is TRBV2, the J gene TRBJ2-7; D is uncertain. The CDR3 has 12 amino acids. V lost 6 bases and J lost 4, with 10 bases in between. Germline V lookup: CDR1 SNHLY, CDR2 FYNNEI. CDR3 DNA sequence: TGTGCCAGCAGGCCCCAGAGGTACGAGCAGTACTTC. Protein product: CASRPQRYEQYF. Filled out from reference TRBV2 and TRBJ2-7, the complete variable domain reads EPEVTQTPSHQVTQMGQEVILRCVPISNHLYFYWYRQILGQKVEFLVSFYNNEISEKSEIFDDQFSVERPDGSNFTLKIRSTKLEDSAMYFCASRPQRYEQYFGPGTRLTVT.

This clone was detected only once. The chain employs TRBV9 and TRBJ2-1; a weak D match, TRBD2 (6 bases). The V and J ends lost 6 bases and 7 bases respectively, with 17 bases between them. Germline lookup yields CDR1 SGDLS and CDR2 YYNGEE. The CDR3 sequence is 14 residues long. The CDR3 sequence: CASNPGAGGNEQFF. For the CDR3, the DNA is TGTGCCAGCAACCCGGGAGCGGGTGGGAATGAGCAGTTCTTC.

The table lists this clone with a count of one. The chain employs TRBV12-3 or TRBV12-4 and TRBJ2-1; no definite D call. V was pared by 2 bases and J by 5 bases, with 4 bases between. The CDR3 sequence is 12 residues long. The CDR3 DNA follows: TGTGCCAGCAGTTTACATGACAATGAGCAGTTCTTC. Its translation: CASSLHDNEQFF.

This rearrangement joins TRBV28 to TRBJ1-1; D remains unclear. Trimming took off 3 bases at V and 4 bases at J, with 9 bases between the two ends. This CDR3 comprises 13 residues. CDR1 MDHEN and CDR2 SYDVKM come from the germline V gene. CDR3 residues: CASSLSPITEAFF. CDR3 DNA: TGTGCCAGCAGTTTGTCCCCCATCACTGAAGCTTTCTTT. The full variable domain, in which reference TRBV28 and TRBJ1-1 provide the parts outside the CDR3, is DVKVTQSSRYLVKRTGEKVFLECVQDMDHENMFWYRQDPGLGLRLIYFSYDVKMKEKGDIPEGYSVSREKKERFSLILESASTNQTSMYLCASSLSPITEAFFGQGTRLTVV.

The rearrangement uses TRBV4-1 and TRBJ1-4; 8 nucleotides line up with TRBD1. Germline loops: CDR1 MGHRA, CDR2 YSYEKL. The CDR3 covers 16 residues. Germline trimming cut 2 bases from V and 4 bases from J; bases unmatched to any gene: 6. In DNA, the CDR3 is TGCGCCAGCAGCCAACCGGACAGGGAAGTTAATGAAAAACTGTTTTTT. This codes for CASSQPDREVNEKLFF.

V and J are TRBV6-2 or TRBV6-3 and TRBJ1-6, with D possibly being TRBD1 (5 bases). Per germline, CDR1 MNHEY and CDR2 SVGEGT. V dropped 5 bases and J dropped 14 bases, with 22 bases sitting between them. CDR3 size: 15 residues. The CDR3 spells CASSEGPPGRFTLHF. The CDR3 DNA reads as TGTGCCAGCAGTGAGGGACCGCCGGGGAGGTTCACCCTCCACTTT.

This clone appeared a few times. This specimen includes other DNA sequences encoding the same CDR3. This rearrangement joins TRBV18 to TRBJ1-5; D uncertain. CDR3 length: 15 residues. In germline, CDR1 is KGHSH, CDR2 LQKENI. V lost 2 bases, J lost 1 base, and 9 bases lay in between. DNA for the CDR3: TGTGCCAGCTCACCATTCAAGGACAGCAATCAGCCCCAGCATTTT. Residues: CASSPFKDSNQPQHF.

The chain employs TRBV2 and TRBJ2-3; 7 bases agree with TRBD2. This CDR3 contains 12 residues. With V trimmed by 8 bases and J by 7 bases, 6 bases remained unmatched. CDR1 and CDR2 (germline): SNHLY, FYNNEI. CDR3 in amino acids: CASVLATNTQYF. The CDR3 DNA sequence: TGTGCCAGCGTACTAGCGACAAATACGCAGTATTTT.

V and J are TRBV27 and TRBJ2-7, with 7 bases matching TRBD1. Germline values: CDR1 MNHEY, CDR2 SMNVEV (reference sequence). Losses at the gene ends were 5 bases for V and 2 bases for J; bases not matched to a gene: 9. The CDR3 is 15 residues long. The CDR3 DNA sequence: TGTGCCAGCAGTACATCCGGGACAGAGCCCTACGAGCAGTACTTC. Its protein product is CASSTSGTEPYEQYF.

This clone was observed a single time. The chain carries TRBV5-1 and TRBJ2-3; D call uncertain. Germline assignment: CDR1 SGHRS and CDR2 YFSETQ. Trimming took off 4 bases at V and 0 bases at J, with 3 bases between the two ends. The CDR3 totals 12 residues. CDR3 coding DNA: TGCGCCAGCAGCCGGAGCACAGATACGCAGTATTTT. This sequence encodes CASSRSTDTQYF. Drawing the rest from reference TRBV5-1 and TRBJ2-3, the complete variable domain is KAGVTQTPRYLIKTRGQQVTLSCSPISGHRSVSWYQQTPGQGLQFLFEYFSETQRNKGNFPGRFSGRQFSNSRSEMNVSTLELGDSALYLCASSRSTDTQYFGPGTRLTVL.

The table lists this clone with a few counts. The genes are TRBV18 and TRBJ2-3; 7 positions agree with TRBD1. Germline assignment: CDR1 KGHSH and CDR2 LQKENI. Trimming at V came to 6 bases and at J to 2 bases, leaving 8 bases not matched to a gene. This CDR3 comprises 15 residues. CDR3 in DNA: TGTGCCAGCTCTCTCGGGACAGATAACACAGATACGCAGTATTTT. Translating it yields CASSLGTDNTDTQYF.

The chain uses TRBV5-1 and TRBJ1-5, with TRBD1 matching over 8 bases. This CDR3 contains 15 residues. V shed 4 bases, J shed 1 base, and the junction held 4 bases outside the gene matches. CDR1 and CDR2 (germline): SGHRS, YFSETQ. The chain's CDR3 is CASSPGQGSNQPQHF. The CDR3 region has the DNA TGCGCCAGCAGCCCCGGACAGGGAAGCAATCAGCCCCAGCATTTT.

This clone is categorized as medium-sized. J is TRBJ1-6 and V is TRBV5-1; tentatively, D is TRBD1 (5 bases). Germline CDR1 reads SGHRS; CDR2 reads YFSETQ. The CDR3 spans 14 residues. Trimming stripped 4 bases from V and 8 bases from J, with 13 bases between. CDR3 in DNA: TGCGCCAGCAGCCCCGTCCAGGGAGATTCACCCCTCCACTTT. This translates into CASSPVQGDSPLHF.

The chain couples TRBV18 to TRBJ2-2, with TRBD2 matching 8 bases. J was trimmed by 4 bases and V by 0 bases; bases with no gene match: 1. The CDR3 contains 15 residues. CDR1 KGHSH and CDR2 LQKENI come from the germline V gene. In DNA form, the CDR3 reads TGTGCCAGCTCACCACCGGGACTAGGCACCGGGGAGCTGTTTTTT. Amino acids: CASSPPGLGTGELFF.

V is TRBV7-9 and J is TRBJ2-7, with D perhaps matching TRBD2 (5 bases). Trimming cost V 5 bases and J 6 bases, with 8 bases left between them. CDR1 is SEHNR and CDR2 is FQNEAQ in the germline V gene (reference sequence). The CDR3 is 11 residues long. The CDR3 here is CASSRGREQYF. DNA for the CDR3: TGTGCCAGCAGCCGGGGTCGCGAGCAGTACTTC.

Only one count was recorded for this clone. The J gene is TRBJ2-3, the V gene TRBV9; 7 bases agree with TRBD2. The germline V gene encodes CDR1 SGDLS and CDR2 YYNGEE. CDR3 length: 15 residues. The trim removed 4 bases at V and 2 bases at J, leaving 7 bases unmatched. The CDR3 DNA reads as TGTGCCAGCAGCATCGGACTAGGGGCCACAGATACGCAGTATTTT. It specifies CASSIGLGATDTQYF.